The clone carrying this TCR beta chain has a handful of counts. The sample comes from a study of PD-1 blockade in mismatch repair-deficient tumors. At the level of the study: Patients had around twelve mismatch repair-deficient cancer types, all previously treated and progressing.

Mismatch repair deficiency was confirmed in all patients, by PCR or immunohistochemistry. TCR sequencing covered a few patients who responded to pembrolizumab. Libraries were prepared by immunoSEQ multiplex PCR; TCRdb keeps only in-frame clonotypes and omits some of them. Seen here are about 51,000 clones, about 80% observed once, and the top ten hold around 3.4%. CDR3 length: 14 residues. In germline, CDR1 is SNHLY, CDR2 FYNNEI. The V segment lost 8 bases and the J segment 1 base; nucleotides outside the gene matches: 8. This receptor was identified in an adult with mismatch repair-deficient cancer. The rearrangement uses TRBV2 and TRBJ2-7; 7 bases agree with TRBD1. This sample comprised peripheral blood, obtained 4 weeks after starting pembrolizumab. The CDR3, as DNA: TGTGCCAGCGCGAGGGACAGCACATCCTACGAGCAGTACTTC. It translates to CASARDSTSYEQYF. Supplemented by reference TRBV2 and TRBJ2-7, the full variable domain reads EPEVTQTPSHQVTQMGQEVILRCVPISNHLYFYWYRQILGQKVEFLVSFYNNEISEKSEIFDDQFSVERPDGSNFTLKIRSTKLEDSAMYFCASARDSTSYEQYFGPGTRLTVT.